The sequence of this T cell receptor beta chain was determined in a study of shared T cell receptors in the human thymus. CDR1 and CDR2 from the germline V gene are LNHDA and SQIVND (reference sequence). This CDR3 has 14 amino acids. Trimming removed 8 bases from V and 6 bases from J, with 17 bases in between. Using immunoSEQ multiplex PCR, the repertoire was profiled, and TCRdb retains in-frame clones only, with some absent. The data show 640,000 or so clones, with 80% to 90% seen just once and approximately 0.0097% held by the top ten. The same sample was also used in a study of human thymus T cells.

This receptor was obtained from a boy younger than two with a congenital heart defect. The rearrangement uses TRBV19 and TRBJ1-5, with D maybe TRBD1 (6 bases). The sample taken for sequencing was thymocytes. The CDR3 sequence is CASYGDTGTQPQHF. CDR3 in DNA: TGTGCCAGTTACGGTGATACAGGGACTCAGCCCCAGCATTTT.